This T cell receptor (beta chain) was profiled in a study of cytomegalovirus exposure and HLA in healthy donors. General study results and limits: Per a later analysis, 15,000 to 20,000 TCR beta sequences showed association with HLA alleles at 0.05 false discovery rate. For TCR beta chains, V- and J-gene trimming was later linked to a missense DCLRE1C variant. Later on, an analysis found that several of the most significant clusters appeared to be linked to common viral pathogens, which included parvovirus B19.

Note on this clone: Its antigen is not known.

Germline V lookup: CDR1 SEHNR, CDR2 FQNEAQ (reference sequence). The CDR3 has 12 residues. With 8 bases removed from V and 3 bases from J, the gap between germline ends came to 9 bases. The PCR had 60 Vbeta and 13 Jbeta primers. Authors' analysis steps: There were about 80 million unique TCR beta chains by a later count, and 10 million to 12 million of them were shared. Measured with immunoSEQ multiplex PCR; TCRdb has only the in-frame clones, and not every one. V and J calls and clone size come straight from that table; D and trimming were deduced from the DNA. The sample consists of about 200,000 clones, approximately 78% of them appearing once.

The TCR sequence derives from a woman aged 40 to 50 in good health and CMV-seronegative. Sequenced material: PBMCs. The genes are TRBV7-9 and TRBJ2-3; D is possibly TRBD2 (5 bases). Here the CDR3 DNA reads TGTGCCAGCGAGGGCGCTACAGATACGCAGTATTTT. This gives the protein CASEGATDTQYF. The variable domain in full, completed from reference TRBV7-9 and TRBJ2-3, reads DTGVSQNPRHKITKRGQNVTFRCDPISEHNRLYWYRQTLGQGPEFLTYFQNEAQLEKSRLLSDRFSAERPKGSFSTLEIQRTEQGDSAMYLCASEGATDTQYFGPGTRLTVL.